This T cell receptor beta chain was captured by sequencing in a study of T cell responses to AZD1222 COVID-19 vaccine. CDR1 is MDHEN, CDR2 SYDVKM, per germline. This CDR3 has 17 amino acids. V shed 4 bases, J shed 8 bases, and the junction held 14 bases outside the gene matches. Sequencing was performed with immunoSEQ multiplex PCR; in TCRdb, only in-frame clones are kept and a portion is missing. Altogether roughly 150,000 clones are present, roughly 89% being singletons, with the ten largest covering 5%. The source was peripheral blood, collected on day 0 of AZD1222 vaccination. The chain joins TRBV28 to TRBJ2-1, with 10 bases lining up with TRBD2. The receptor was derived from an adult in good health. In DNA form, the CDR3 reads TGTGCCAGCAGTTCCTGGGCTAGCGGGGGACTCGGACATGAGCAGTTCTTC. Protein sequence: CASSSWASGGLGHEQFF. The full variable domain, rest sourced from reference TRBV28 and TRBJ2-1, is DVKVTQSSRYLVKRTGEKVFLECVQDMDHENMFWYRQDPGLGLRLIYFSYDVKMKEKGDIPEGYSVSREKKERFSLILESASTNQTSMYLCASSSWASGGLGHEQFFGPGTRLTVL.